This section outlines one T cell receptor (beta chain) sequence together with its context. The CDR3 contains 15 residues. With 6 bases removed from V and 3 bases from J, the gap between germline ends came to 15 bases. Germline values: CDR1 SEHNR, CDR2 FQNEAQ (reference sequence). This sample was included in a study of T cell changes during pregnancy in multiple sclerosis. Sequencing was performed with immunoSEQ multiplex PCR; in TCRdb, only in-frame clones are kept and a portion is missing. The table records roughly 100,000 clones, 90% of them present only once. V usage is TRBV7-9 and J usage is TRBJ2-1; D perhaps matches TRBD2 (7 bases). The sequence was obtained from a female donor in good health, enrolled as a control in a pregnancy study. The material sequenced was peripheral blood, taken in the second trimester of pregnancy. The CDR3 DNA is TGTGCCAGCAGTTACGGGGGGCTCAACTACAATGAGCAGTTCTTC. This sequence encodes CASSYGGLNYNEQFF.